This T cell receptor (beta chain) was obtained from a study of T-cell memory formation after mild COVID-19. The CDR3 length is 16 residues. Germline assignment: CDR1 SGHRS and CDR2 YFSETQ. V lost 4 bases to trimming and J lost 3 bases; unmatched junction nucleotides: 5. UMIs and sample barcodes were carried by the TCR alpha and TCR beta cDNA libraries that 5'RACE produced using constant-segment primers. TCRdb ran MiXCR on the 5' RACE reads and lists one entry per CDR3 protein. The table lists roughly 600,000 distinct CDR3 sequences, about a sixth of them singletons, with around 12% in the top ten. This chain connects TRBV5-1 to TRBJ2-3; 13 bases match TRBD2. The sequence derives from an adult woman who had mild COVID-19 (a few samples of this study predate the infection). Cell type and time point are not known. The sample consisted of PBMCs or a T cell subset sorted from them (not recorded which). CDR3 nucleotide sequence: TGCGCCAGCAGCCATGGACTAGCGGGAGCGACAGATACGCAGTATTTT. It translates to CASSHGLAGATDTQYF.